This TCR beta chain came from a study of T cell responses to AZD1222 COVID-19 vaccine. The study, taken as a whole, reports: Repertoire samples came only from after the peak T cell response. Two AZD1222 doses significantly raised spike-specific TCR breadth and depth over controls. The sample set comprised mostly white British donors with more females, and clonal diversity was possibly underestimated.

Trimming stripped 0 bases from V and 6 bases from J, with 9 bases between. The germline V gene has CDR1 MNHEY and CDR2 SVGEGT. This CDR3 comprises 14 residues. Repertoires were generated with immunoSEQ multiplex PCR, while TCRdb's copy carries only in-frame clones and drops some. The profile covers over 95,000 clones, with 80% to 90% appearing a single time and 12% taken by the ten largest. With respect to this clone: Its antigen is as yet unknown.

The sample consisted of peripheral blood, taken on day 0 of AZD1222 vaccination. The chain carries TRBV6-2 or TRBV6-3 and TRBJ1-5, with a weak D call TRBD1 (5 bases). The origin of this receptor is an adult in good health. The CDR3 loop reads CASSYSGGSQPQHF. CDR3 DNA: TGTGCCAGCAGTTACTCCGGGGGTAGTCAGCCCCAGCATTTT.